These 23 T cell receptor beta chains share one sample of origin, sequenced in a study of shared clonotypes between healthy human individuals. Data came from immunoSEQ multiplex PCR; TCRdb stores just in-frame clones and leaves some out. The sample has about 300,000 clones, about 74% seen once. The sample comprised memory CD4+ T cells sorted from blood. Subset denoted: CD45RA-negative fraction. The receptors shown here come from a man aged 30 to 39 in good health.

The chain is built from TRBV4-1 and TRBJ1-2; D not resolved. There are 13 residues in the CDR3. Germline values: CDR1 MGHRA, CDR2 YSYEKL. Trimming left V 3 bases short and J 7 bases short, with 12 bases between. DNA of the CDR3: TGCGCCAGCAGCCAGCACACAGAGGGTGGCTACACCTTC. This gives the protein CASSQHTEGGYTF.

The chain carries TRBV19 and TRBJ1-5; D gene unclear. V lost 1 base and J lost 4, with 8 bases in between. The CDR3 spans 14 residues. Germline assignment: CDR1 LNHDA and CDR2 SQIVND (reference sequence). The CDR3 DNA sequence: TGTGCCAGTAGTATAGGTAGAGAGAATCAGCCCCAGCATTTT. Protein sequence: CASSIGRENQPQHF.

The rearrangement uses TRBV6-5 and TRBJ1-4, with D possibly TRBD1 on 6 matching bases. The CDR3 contains 14 residues. V lost 7 bases and J 8 bases, leaving 17 bases between the germline ends. The germline V gene has CDR1 MNHEY and CDR2 SVGAGI. This CDR3 is CASKNQGSQEKLFF. DNA for the CDR3: TGTGCCAGCAAGAATCAGGGGTCGCAGGAAAAACTGTTTTTT.

The V and J genes are TRBV2 and TRBJ1-1; 10 bases line up with TRBD1. The CDR3 runs 14 residues. The germline CDR1 and CDR2 sequences are SNHLY and FYNNEI. Trimming took 5 bases from V and 1 from J; bases not matched to a gene: 1. CDR3 residues: CASSRQGANTEAFF. CDR3 in DNA: TGTGCCAGCAGTAGACAGGGGGCGAACACTGAAGCTTTCTTT.

The genes are TRBV6-1 and TRBJ1-5, with D unresolved. With 4 bases removed from V and 0 bases from J, the gap between germline ends came to 7 bases. CDR1 and CDR2 from the germline V gene are MNHNS and SASEGT. The CDR3 has 14 amino acids. The CDR3 here is CASSVQYSNQPQHF. In DNA form, the CDR3 reads TGTGCCAGCAGTGTACAGTATAGCAATCAGCCCCAGCATTTT.

The chain uses TRBV19 and TRBJ2-1; maybe TRBD2 (6 bases). This CDR3 is built from 16 residues. The V gene's germline CDR1 is LNHDA and CDR2 SQIVND (reference sequence). Deletions cut 1 base from V and 6 bases from J, with 16 bases between. CDR3 bases: TGTGCCAGTAGTATAGTCTCGGGACTGATCGCCAATGAGCAGTTCTTC. The encoded protein is CASSIVSGLIANEQFF.

The sample holds a few counts of this clone. V usage is TRBV28 and J usage is TRBJ2-3; weak D call: TRBD1 (6 bases). The CDR3 spans 13 residues. Trimming shortened V by 1 base and J by 7 bases, and 9 bases separated the two germline ends. Germline V gene sequence: CDR1 MDHEN, CDR2 SYDVKM. CDR3: CASSLSQGNTQYF. In nucleotides, the CDR3 is TGTGCCAGCAGTTTATCCCAGGGGAATACGCAGTATTTT.

The CDR3 is CASSSGPTRLVGRYEQYF. As DNA, the CDR3 is TGTGCCAGCAGCTCGGGGCCTACGAGACTAGTTGGTAGGTACGAGCAGTACTTC. The chain links TRBV11-2 to TRBJ2-7; tentative D call: TRBD2 (6 bases). Trimming removed 4 bases from V and 4 bases from J, with 26 bases in between. The CDR3 is 18 residues long. CDR1 is SGHAT, CDR2 FQNNGV, per germline.

The chain is built from TRBV5-6 and TRBJ2-3; 8 positions match TRBD2. The CDR3 totals 15 residues. CDR1 SGHDT and CDR2 YYEEEE come from the germline V gene. Trimming cost V 5 bases and J 3 bases; bases outside gene matches: 8. In DNA form, the CDR3 reads TGTGCCAGCAGGTTCGGACTAGCCTCGACAGATACGCAGTATTTT. Amino acids: CASRFGLASTDTQYF.

This chain uses TRBV6-4 with TRBJ1-2; TRBD1 agrees at 8 bases. The CDR3 has 16 amino acids. The germline gives CDR1 MRHNA, CDR2 SNTAGT. The junction had 17 bases not matched to a gene; V was cut back by 7 bases and J by 7 bases. This CDR3 is CASMTIRGLLLCGYTF. The CDR3 DNA sequence: TGTGCCAGCATGACTATCAGGGGGCTGTTGCTGTGTGGCTACACCTTC.

The chain employs TRBV6-1 and TRBJ2-5, with TRBD1 identical over 8 bases. The CDR3 has 13 residues. The J segment lost 3 bases and the V segment lost 11 bases, leaving 8 bases of the junction unmatched. CDR1 is MNHNS, CDR2 SASEGT, per germline. This CDR3 reads CAGNRGSKETQYF. In DNA form, the CDR3 reads TGTGCCGGCAACAGGGGGAGTAAAGAGACCCAGTACTTC.

The V and J genes are TRBV2 and TRBJ2-1; D not certain. Germline V lookup: CDR1 SNHLY, CDR2 FYNNEI. The V and J ends lost 7 bases and 4 bases respectively, with 17 bases between them. The CDR3 covers 15 residues. This chain's CDR3 is CASIDPISLYNEQFF. For the CDR3, the DNA is TGTGCCAGCATTGACCCTATTTCCTTATACAATGAGCAGTTCTTC.

This chain links TRBV28 with TRBJ1-2; D gene unclear. The V and J ends lost 7 bases and 6 bases respectively, with 18 bases between them. The CDR3 sequence is 14 residues long. Germline V gene sequence: CDR1 MDHEN, CDR2 SYDVKM. CDR3: CASTLLRHPDGYTF. CDR3 nucleotide sequence: TGTGCCAGCACCCTTCTAAGGCACCCGGATGGCTACACCTTC.

This chain uses TRBV2 with TRBJ2-2, with D possibly being TRBD2 (6 bases). CDR3 size: 15 residues. Germline V gene lookup returns CDR1 SNHLY and CDR2 FYNNEI. Trimming cost V 7 bases and J 4 bases, with 16 bases left between them. The chain's CDR3 is CASIQYRESTGELFF. The CDR3 DNA reads as TGTGCCAGCATCCAGTACCGGGAGAGCACCGGGGAGCTGTTTTTT.

This chain links TRBV4-2 with TRBJ1-5, with D tentatively TRBD1 (5 bases). Germline V gene sequence: CDR1 LGHNA, CDR2 YNFKEQ. V lost 0 bases to trimming and J lost 0 bases, with 9 bases between them. This CDR3 region has 16 residues. The CDR3, as DNA: TGTGCCAGCAGCCAAGAGGGGGTAAATAGCAATCAGCCCCAGCATTTT. This translates into CASSQEGVNSNQPQHF.

This clone has just one count. The V call is TRBV6-5, the J call TRBJ2-7; 10 positions agree with TRBD2. The CDR3 runs to 14 residues. Losses at the gene ends were 4 bases for V and 7 bases for J; bases not matched to a gene: 7. Germline values: CDR1 MNHEY, CDR2 SVGAGI. In DNA form, the CDR3 reads TGTGCCAGCAGTTTCCTAGCGGGAGTGGGAGAGCAGTACTTC. This translates into CASSFLAGVGEQYF.

This clone was observed a handful of times. J is TRBJ1-5 and V is TRBV6-1; D ambiguous. Trimming shortened V by 9 bases and J by 4 bases, and 7 bases separated the two germline ends. This CDR3 contains 11 residues. The germline gives CDR1 MNHNS, CDR2 SASEGT. The CDR3 loop is CASGGNQPQHF. CDR3 DNA: TGTGCCAGTGGAGGGAATCAGCCCCAGCATTTT.

The rearrangement joins TRBV29-1 to TRBJ2-5; TRBD1 is a possible D gene (6 bases). V was trimmed by 5 bases and J by 5 bases, leaving 21 bases between them. This CDR3 spans 15 amino acids. The germline gives CDR1 SQVTM, CDR2 ANQGSEA. CDR3 in DNA: TGCAGCGTTATAGGCTCACCCAGGGGTTACGAGACCCAGTACTTC. Translated: CSVIGSPRGYETQYF.

The V call is TRBV5-4, the J call TRBJ2-1, with TRBD2 as a possible D gene (5 bases). The germline gives CDR1 SGHNT, CDR2 YYREEE (reference sequence). The CDR3 sequence is 14 residues long. V lost 1 base and J 6 bases, leaving 11 bases between the germline ends. CDR3 amino acids: CASSLPLAGNEQFF. The DNA of the CDR3 is TGTGCCAGCAGCTTGCCCCTAGCTGGCAATGAGCAGTTCTTC.

The chain employs TRBV19 and TRBJ2-1; 7 nucleotides align to TRBD2. The CDR3 runs 15 residues. Germline CDR1 LNHDA, CDR2 SQIVND (reference sequence). The V segment lost 5 bases and the J segment 6 bases; nucleotides outside the gene matches: 10. The CDR3 loop reads CASSDRDYPTNEQFF. The CDR3 DNA reads TGTGCCAGTAGTGACCGGGACTACCCAACCAATGAGCAGTTCTTC.

The gene calls are TRBV5-4 and TRBJ2-2, with D perhaps TRBD1 or TRBD2 (5 bases each). Trimming took 6 bases from V and 6 from J, leaving 15 bases between them. This CDR3 has 14 amino acids. Germline lookup yields CDR1 SGHNT and CDR2 YYREEE (reference sequence). The CDR3 DNA reads as TGTGCCAGCAACGGTTGGGGCGGGTCCGGGGAGCTGTTTTTT. Amino acids: CASNGWGGSGELFF.

The V gene is TRBV5-4, the J gene TRBJ2-7, with 7 nucleotides matching TRBD2. The CDR3 is 15 residues long. Germline V lookup: CDR1 SGHNT, CDR2 YYREEE (reference sequence). V shed 2 bases, J shed 1 base, and the junction held 6 bases outside the gene matches. In DNA, the CDR3 is TGTGCCAGCAGCTTATCGGGAGGATGGTCCTACGAGCAGTACTTC. Translation: CASSLSGGWSYEQYF.

The sample holds a few counts of this clone. V usage is TRBV5-1 and J usage is TRBJ1-1; D ambiguous. The CDR3 is 14 amino acids. Trimming stripped 4 bases from V and 0 bases from J, with 10 bases between. Germline CDR1 SGHRS, CDR2 YFSETQ. CDR3 amino acids: CASSPAGMNTEAFF. CDR3 DNA: TGCGCCAGCAGCCCCGCGGGGATGAACACTGAAGCTTTCTTT.